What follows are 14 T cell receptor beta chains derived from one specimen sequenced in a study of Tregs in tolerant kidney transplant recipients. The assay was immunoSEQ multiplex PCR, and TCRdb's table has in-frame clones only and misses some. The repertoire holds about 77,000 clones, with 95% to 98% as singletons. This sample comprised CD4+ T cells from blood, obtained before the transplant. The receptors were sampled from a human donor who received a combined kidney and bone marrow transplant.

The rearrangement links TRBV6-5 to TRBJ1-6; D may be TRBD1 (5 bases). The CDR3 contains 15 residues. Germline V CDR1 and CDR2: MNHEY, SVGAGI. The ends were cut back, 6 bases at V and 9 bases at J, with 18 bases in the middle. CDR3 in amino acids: CASSLMSAGGSPLHF. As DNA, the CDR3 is TGTGCCAGCAGCCTAATGAGTGCGGGGGGTTCACCCCTCCACTTT.

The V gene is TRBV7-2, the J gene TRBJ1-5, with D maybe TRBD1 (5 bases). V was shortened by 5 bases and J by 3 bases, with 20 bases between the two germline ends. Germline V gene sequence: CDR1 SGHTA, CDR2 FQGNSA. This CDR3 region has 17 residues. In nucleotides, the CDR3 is TGTGCCAGCAGCCACCTCCGGGACGCGGGGTTCAATCAGCCCCAGCATTTT. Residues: CASSHLRDAGFNQPQHF.

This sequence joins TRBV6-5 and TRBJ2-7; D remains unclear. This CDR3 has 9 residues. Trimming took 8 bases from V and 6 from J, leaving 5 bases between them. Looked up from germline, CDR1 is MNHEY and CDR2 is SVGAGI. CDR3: CASLSEQYF. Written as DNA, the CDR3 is TGTGCCAGCCTCTCCGAGCAGTACTTC.

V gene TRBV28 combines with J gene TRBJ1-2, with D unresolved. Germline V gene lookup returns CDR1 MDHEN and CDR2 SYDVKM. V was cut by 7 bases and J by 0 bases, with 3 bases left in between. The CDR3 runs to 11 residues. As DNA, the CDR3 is TGTGCCAGCAACTCTAACTATGGCTACACCTTC. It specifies CASNSNYGYTF.

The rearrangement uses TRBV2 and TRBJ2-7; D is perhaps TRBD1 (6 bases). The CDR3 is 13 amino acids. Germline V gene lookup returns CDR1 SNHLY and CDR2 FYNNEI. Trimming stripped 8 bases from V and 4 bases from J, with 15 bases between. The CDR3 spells CASGKQGWYEQYF. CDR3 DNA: TGTGCCAGCGGAAAACAGGGCTGGTACGAGCAGTACTTC.

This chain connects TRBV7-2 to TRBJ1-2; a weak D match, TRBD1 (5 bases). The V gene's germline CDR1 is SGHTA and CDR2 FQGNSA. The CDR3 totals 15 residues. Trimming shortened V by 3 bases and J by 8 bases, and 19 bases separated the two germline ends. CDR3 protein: CASSFVAEGVGGYTF. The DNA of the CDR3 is TGTGCCAGCAGCTTCGTGGCGGAAGGGGTGGGCGGCTACACCTTC.

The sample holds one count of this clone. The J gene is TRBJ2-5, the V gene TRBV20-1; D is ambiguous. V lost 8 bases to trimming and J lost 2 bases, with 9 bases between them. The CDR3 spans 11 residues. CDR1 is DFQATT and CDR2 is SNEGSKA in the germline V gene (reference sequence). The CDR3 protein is CSPKEQETQYF. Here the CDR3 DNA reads TGCAGTCCTAAGGAGCAAGAGACCCAGTACTTC.

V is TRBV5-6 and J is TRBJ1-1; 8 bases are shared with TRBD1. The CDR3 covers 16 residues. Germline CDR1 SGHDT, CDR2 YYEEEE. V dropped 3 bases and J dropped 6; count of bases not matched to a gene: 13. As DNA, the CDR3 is TGTGCCAGCAGCTCAATAAACCGGGACAGGAGACCTGAAGCTTTCTTT. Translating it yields CASSSINRDRRPEAFF.

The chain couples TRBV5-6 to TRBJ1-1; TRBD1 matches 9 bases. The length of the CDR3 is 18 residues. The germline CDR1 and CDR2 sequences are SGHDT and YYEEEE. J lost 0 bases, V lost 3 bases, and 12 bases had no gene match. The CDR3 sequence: CASSSIATGGAMNTEAFF. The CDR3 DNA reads TGTGCCAGCAGCTCTATCGCGACAGGGGGTGCCATGAACACTGAAGCTTTCTTT.

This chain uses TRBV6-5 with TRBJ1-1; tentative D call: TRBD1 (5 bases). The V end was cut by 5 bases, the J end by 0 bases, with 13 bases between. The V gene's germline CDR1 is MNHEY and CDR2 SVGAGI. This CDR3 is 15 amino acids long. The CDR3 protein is CASSRQMGMNTEAFF. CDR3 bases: TGTGCCAGCAGTAGACAGATGGGAATGAACACTGAAGCTTTCTTT.

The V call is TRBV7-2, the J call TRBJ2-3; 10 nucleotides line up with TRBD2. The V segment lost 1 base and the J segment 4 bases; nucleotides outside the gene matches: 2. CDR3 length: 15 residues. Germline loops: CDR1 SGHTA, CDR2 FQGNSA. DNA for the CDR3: TGTGCCAGCAGCTTAGTCAGCGGGGGGGCAGATACGCAGTATTTT. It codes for CASSLVSGGADTQYF.

DNA of the CDR3: TGTGCCAGCAGCCTGGGGACTAGCGGGAACCAAGAGACCCAGTACTTC. This translates into CASSLGTSGNQETQYF. The rearrangement joins TRBV4-2 to TRBJ2-5, with 13 bases aligning to TRBD2. Germline values: CDR1 LGHNA, CDR2 YNFKEQ. V lost 4 bases and J lost 0; bases outside the gene matches: 2. The CDR3 sequence is 16 residues long.

CDR3 sequence (DNA): TGTGCCAGCAGTTTTGGCCGGCGCTGGACTACTAGCACAGATACGCAGTATTTT. It codes for CASSFGRRWTTSTDTQYF. The rearrangement uses TRBV27 and TRBJ2-3, with D perhaps TRBD2 (6 bases). Trimming removed 3 bases at V and 0 bases at J, with 19 bases between. CDR1 and CDR2 (germline): MNHEY, SMNVEV (reference sequence). The CDR3 extends over 18 amino acids.

The CDR3 here is CASSPQSIAGGDTQYF. CDR3 coding DNA: TGTGCCAGCTCACCCCAGTCGATAGCGGGAGGAGATACGCAGTATTTT. The chain recombines TRBV18 with TRBJ2-3; 10 nucleotides match TRBD2. Unmatched junction bases numbered 8, after V lost 3 bases and J lost 5 bases. The CDR3 sequence is 16 residues long. Germline-derived CDR1 and CDR2 are KGHSH and LQKENI.